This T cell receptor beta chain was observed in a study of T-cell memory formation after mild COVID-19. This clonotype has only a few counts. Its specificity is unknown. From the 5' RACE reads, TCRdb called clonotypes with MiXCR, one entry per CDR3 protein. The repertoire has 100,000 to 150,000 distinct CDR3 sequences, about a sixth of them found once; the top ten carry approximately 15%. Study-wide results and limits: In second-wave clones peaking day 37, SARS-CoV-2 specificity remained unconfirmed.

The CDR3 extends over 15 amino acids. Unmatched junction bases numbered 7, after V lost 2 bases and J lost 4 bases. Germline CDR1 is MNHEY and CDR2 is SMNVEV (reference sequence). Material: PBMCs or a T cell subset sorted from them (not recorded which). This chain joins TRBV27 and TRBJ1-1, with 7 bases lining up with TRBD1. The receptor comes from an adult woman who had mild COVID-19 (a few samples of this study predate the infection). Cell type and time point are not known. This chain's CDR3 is CASSLVRGAGTEAFF. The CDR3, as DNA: TGTGCCAGCAGTTTAGTCAGGGGGGCTGGCACTGAAGCTTTCTTT.